Listed here are 25 T cell receptor beta chains from one sample, sequenced in a study of cytomegalovirus exposure and HLA in healthy donors. The PCR used 60 Vbeta and 13 Jbeta primers. Profiling relied on immunoSEQ multiplex PCR, and the TCRdb table lists in-frame clones only, not all of them. The sample data list roughly 74,000 clones. Sequenced: PBMCs. The receptors stem from a female donor in good health and CMV-seropositive.

CDR3 nucleotide sequence: TGTGCCAGCAGTGAGCAGGGTAGGATGGGCTACACCTTC. Amino acids: CASSEQGRMGYTF. The chain couples TRBV27 to TRBJ1-2, with a possible D match to TRBD1 (5 bases). Trimming shortened V by 5 bases and J by 8 bases, and 15 bases separated the two germline ends. This CDR3 is built from 13 residues. The germline V gene encodes CDR1 MNHEY and CDR2 SMNVEV (reference sequence).

The rearrangement uses TRBV4-1 and TRBJ1-5, with D hard to call. The CDR3 is made up of 15 amino acids. Germline CDR1 is MGHRA and CDR2 is YSYEKL. Deletions cut 0 bases from V and 5 bases from J, with 11 bases between. The CDR3 sequence: CASSQDDWEDQPQHF. The CDR3 nucleotides read TGCGCCAGCAGCCAAGATGACTGGGAGGATCAGCCCCAGCATTTT.

The chain links TRBV19 to TRBJ2-7; D not resolved. Trimming took 7 bases from V and 5 from J, leaving 18 bases between them. The CDR3 is 14 amino acids. Per germline, CDR1 LNHDA and CDR2 SQIVND (reference sequence). Written as DNA, the CDR3 is TGTGCCAGTATTCCGAGATACAGTTGGGACGAGCAGTACTTC. It yields the protein CASIPRYSWDEQYF.

The chain is built from TRBV30 and TRBJ1-1, with unresolved D. This CDR3 is built from 13 residues. V shed 2 bases and J shed 1 base, with 8 bases lying between them. The V gene's germline CDR1 is GTSNPN and CDR2 SVGIG (reference sequence). The CDR3 bases are TGTGCCTGGAGTTTTGGAGGGAACACTGAAGCTTTCTTT. The encoded protein is CAWSFGGNTEAFF.

The chain recombines TRBV7-2 with TRBJ1-5, with 9 bases lining up with TRBD1. The junction had 8 bases not matched to a gene; V was cut back by 2 bases and J by 9 bases. The length of the CDR3 is 15 residues. The germline V gene encodes CDR1 SGHTA and CDR2 FQGNSA. The CDR3 sequence: CASSLLGDRVRPQHF. CDR3 nucleotides: TGTGCCAGCAGCTTACTAGGGGACAGGGTTCGGCCCCAGCATTTT. Based on the CDR3 plus reference TRBV7-2 and TRBJ1-5, the full variable domain is GAGVSQSPSNKVTEKGKDVELRCDPISGHTALYWYRQSLGQGLEFLIYFQGNSAPDKSGLPSDRFSAERTGGSVSTLTIQRTQQEDSAVYLCASSLLGDRVRPQHFGDGTRLSIL.

V usage is TRBV5-8 and J usage is TRBJ1-6; tentative D call: TRBD1 (6 bases). The V gene lost 10 bases and the J gene lost 7 bases, with 18 bases spanning the gap. The CDR3 runs 14 residues. Germline values: CDR1 SGHTS, CDR2 YDEGEE. The CDR3, as DNA: TGTGCCGGTTCCCCGGGACAAATAAATTCACCCCTCCACTTT. This encodes CAGSPGQINSPLHF.

The chain recombines TRBV28 with TRBJ1-2; maybe TRBD1 (5 bases). The V and J ends lost 8 bases and 4 bases respectively, with 14 bases between them. This CDR3 contains 13 residues. CDR1 and CDR2 from the germline V gene are MDHEN and SYDVKM. The CDR3: CASFSRVSYGYTF. Written as DNA, the CDR3 is TGTGCCAGCTTTTCCAGGGTCAGCTATGGCTACACCTTC.

To note about this clone: This sample also contains other DNA sequences that code for the same CDR3. The chain has TRBV25-1 and TRBJ1-3, with 7 bases aligning to TRBD1. V trimming: 1 base; J trimming: 4 bases; junction bases outside the gene matches: 4. CDR3 length: 15 amino acids. Germline V gene lookup returns CDR1 MGHDK and CDR2 SYGVNS. The CDR3 loop reads CASSEWTGPGNTIYF. The CDR3 nucleotides are TGTGCCAGCAGTGAATGGACAGGTCCGGGAAACACCATATATTTT.

The V gene is TRBV5-6, the J gene TRBJ2-1; 14 bases fit TRBD2. Per germline, CDR1 SGHDT and CDR2 YYEEEE. V was clipped by 4 bases and J by 9 bases; unmatched bases: 9. CDR3 size: 16 residues. The CDR3 loop is CASSPLTSGGVGEQFF. The CDR3 coding sequence is TGTGCCAGCAGCCCACTGACTAGCGGGGGGGTCGGTGAGCAGTTCTTC.

The genes are TRBV10-3 and TRBJ2-1, with TRBD2 identical over 11 bases. Germline V gene sequence: CDR1 ENHRY, CDR2 SYGVKD. This CDR3 contains 15 residues. J gave up 7 bases and V 4 bases, and 6 bases lay outside the gene matches. CDR3 DNA: TGTGCCATCAGTGTGGGACTAGCGGCAATGAATGAGCAGTTCTTC. Protein product: CAISVGLAAMNEQFF.

The genes are TRBV14 and TRBJ2-5; TRBD2 aligns across 14 bases. From germline, CDR1 is SGHDN and CDR2 FVKESK. V lost 4 bases and J lost 7; bases outside the gene matches: 11. The CDR3 covers 17 residues. CDR3: CASSPFGTSGSTGTQYF. DNA for the CDR3: TGTGCCAGCAGCCCTTTCGGGACTAGCGGGAGTACGGGGACCCAGTACTTC.

The chain recombines TRBV7-2 with TRBJ1-1; maybe TRBD1 (6 bases). Germline V gene lookup returns CDR1 SGHTA and CDR2 FQGNSA. With 4 bases removed from V and 9 bases from J, the gap between germline ends came to 9 bases. The CDR3 runs 11 residues. The CDR3 DNA follows: TGTGCCAGCAGCTATGGGGGCAAAGCTTTCTTT. Its translation: CASSYGGKAFF.

The genes are TRBV30 and TRBJ2-6; D unclear. Germline V gene sequence: CDR1 GTSNPN, CDR2 SVGIG (reference sequence). CDR3 length: 14 residues. V was pared by 4 bases and J by 2 bases, with 9 bases between. The CDR3 DNA is TGTGCCTGGACTAACTTGGCTGGGGCCAACGTCCTGACTTTC. It specifies CAWTNLAGANVLTF.

V gene TRBV29-1 combines with J gene TRBJ2-2; D remains unclear. V lost 4 bases to trimming and J lost 4 bases, with 4 bases between them. In germline, CDR1 is SQVTM, CDR2 ANQGSEA. The CDR3 is made up of 11 amino acids. DNA of the CDR3: TGCAGCGTTGTCGGCACCGGGGAGCTGTTTTTT. This codes for CSVVGTGELFF.

The V and J genes are TRBV18 and TRBJ1-1; 9 bases align to TRBD1. Germline V gene sequence: CDR1 KGHSH, CDR2 LQKENI. The CDR3 is 15 amino acids. V was pared by 2 bases and J by 5 bases, with 6 bases of the junction left unmatched. CDR3 residues: CASSPGTGTGTEAFF. Written as DNA, the CDR3 is TGTGCCAGCTCACCAGGCACCGGGACAGGGACTGAAGCTTTCTTT. Full variable domain (rest looked up from reference TRBV18 and TRBJ1-1): NAGVMQNPRHLVRRRGQEARLRCSPMKGHSHVYWYRQLPEEGLKFMVYLQKENIIDESGMPKERFSAEFPKEGPSILRIQQVVRGDSAAYFCASSPGTGTGTEAFFGQGTRLTVV.

CDR3 protein: CASRDRGLSNQPQHF. The CDR3 nucleotides are TGTGCCAGCAGGGACAGGGGGCTCAGCAATCAGCCCCAGCATTTT. The chain uses TRBV6-6 and TRBJ1-5; 11 nucleotides match TRBD1. This CDR3 spans 15 amino acids. J lost 1 base, V lost 6 bases, and 2 bases had no gene match. From germline, CDR1 is MNHNY and CDR2 SVGAGI (reference sequence).

The CDR3 sequence: CASSEFPGFMNTEAFF. The CDR3 bases are TGTGCCAGCAGTGAATTTCCCGGTTTTATGAACACTGAAGCTTTCTTT. The rearrangement joins TRBV2 to TRBJ1-1; D gene uncertain. Germline CDR1 reads SNHLY; CDR2 reads FYNNEI. This CDR3 has 16 amino acids. The V end was cut by 2 bases, the J end by 0 bases, with 13 bases between.

This chain connects TRBV5-4 to TRBJ1-1, with TRBD1 as a possible D gene (5 bases). Looked up from germline, CDR1 is SGHNT and CDR2 is YYREEE (reference sequence). The CDR3 runs to 12 residues. Trimming stripped 4 bases from V and 5 bases from J, with 9 bases between. The CDR3 sequence is CASSTQGTEAFF. CDR3 bases: TGTGCCAGCAGCACCCAGGGTACTGAAGCTTTCTTT.

The chain combines TRBV5-8 with TRBJ2-1; 14 bases agree with TRBD2. CDR3 length: 16 residues. CDR1 and CDR2 from the germline V gene are SGHTS and YDEGEE. Losses at the gene ends were 0 bases for V and 5 bases for J; bases not matched to a gene: 1. For the CDR3, the DNA is TGTGCCAGCAGCTTGGGGACTAGCGGGGGGCACAATGAGCAGTTCTTC. Translated: CASSLGTSGGHNEQFF.

The chain links TRBV6-6 to TRBJ1-1, with TRBD1 matching over 9 bases. This CDR3 is built from 14 residues. Germline V gene data show CDR1 as MNHNY and CDR2 as SVGAGI (reference sequence). Germline trimming cut 5 bases from V and 0 bases from J; bases unmatched to any gene: 1. CDR3 DNA sequence: TGTGCCAGCAGTAGGGACAGGGTGAACACTGAAGCTTTCTTT. This gives the protein CASSRDRVNTEAFF.

The CDR3 DNA sequence: TGTGCCAGCAGACTCGACAGTTACAATCAGCCCCAGCATTTT. Translated: CASRLDSYNQPQHF. The chain carries TRBV2 and TRBJ1-5; D possibly corresponds to TRBD1 (5 bases). Germline assignment: CDR1 SNHLY and CDR2 FYNNEI. Trimming pared 6 bases from V and 3 bases from J, leaving 12 bases between. The CDR3 is 14 amino acids. The full variable domain, rest sourced from reference TRBV2 and TRBJ1-5, is EPEVTQTPSHQVTQMGQEVILRCVPISNHLYFYWYRQILGQKVEFLVSFYNNEISEKSEIFDDQFSVERPDGSNFTLKIRSTKLEDSAMYFCASRLDSYNQPQHFGDGTRLSIL.

V and J are TRBV7-9 and TRBJ1-1, with D tentatively TRBD1 (5 bases). The CDR3 is 13 residues long. The V gene lost 5 bases and the J gene lost 8 bases, with 15 bases spanning the gap. Germline CDR1 reads SEHNR; CDR2 reads FQNEAQ (reference sequence). The CDR3 coding sequence is TGTGCCAGCAGCCCATCCGGGACTCCGGAAGCTTTCTTT. As protein: CASSPSGTPEAFF.

This chain joins TRBV29-1 and TRBJ2-1; D gene ambiguous. Trimming stripped 3 bases from V and 3 bases from J, with 9 bases between. Germline loops: CDR1 SQVTM, CDR2 ANQGSEA. The CDR3 spans 13 residues. CDR3 sequence: CSVDPRGYNEQFF. The CDR3 DNA follows: TGCAGCGTTGACCCAAGAGGCTACAATGAGCAGTTCTTC.

This chain joins TRBV6-6 and TRBJ2-3; TRBD2 matches 8 bases. Germline V lookup: CDR1 MNHNY, CDR2 SVGAGI (reference sequence). V lost 0 bases to trimming and J lost 4 bases; unmatched junction nucleotides: 6. This CDR3 contains 16 residues. Written as DNA, the CDR3 is TGTGCCAGCAGTTACTCGCAGCGGGAGATTTCAGATACGCAGTATTTT. It translates to CASSYSQREISDTQYF.

The V and J genes are TRBV2 and TRBJ2-4; TRBD2 might be the D (5 bases). The V end lost 8 bases, the J end lost 6 bases, and 11 bases lay between the germline ends. This CDR3 has 12 residues. CDR1 and CDR2 (germline): SNHLY, FYNNEI. The CDR3 is CASSGGRNIQYF. The CDR3 region has the DNA TGTGCCAGCTCAGGTGGGAGAAACATTCAGTACTTC.